Following are 16 T cell receptor beta chains from one sample sequenced in a study of blood T cell repertoires in COVID-19. Repertoires were generated with immunoSEQ multiplex PCR, while TCRdb's copy carries only in-frame clones and drops some. The table shows 190,000 or so clones, with just under 90% occurring only once. The sample comprised PBMCs or T cells enriched from blood (not recorded which). The receptors here all came from a man younger than 40 who had recovered from COVID-19.

The genes are TRBV10-3 and TRBJ2-5, with TRBD1 identical over 8 bases. This CDR3 is 13 amino acids long. Germline V lookup: CDR1 ENHRY, CDR2 SYGVKD. Trimming at V came to 10 bases and at J to 1 base, leaving 5 bases not matched to a gene. The CDR3 region has the DNA TGTGCCAATTCCAGGGGGCCCCAAGAGACCCAGTACTTC. Translated, it gives CANSRGPQETQYF.

The chain is built from TRBV28 and TRBJ2-4; D is possibly TRBD1 (6 bases). CDR1 and CDR2 (germline): MDHEN, SYDVKM. V was pared by 2 bases and J by 0 bases, with 17 bases between. The CDR3 extends over 18 amino acids. In nucleotides, the CDR3 is TGTGCCAGCAGTTTACCCTTGACAGGACTGATAGCCAAAAACATTCAGTACTTC. Translation gives CASSLPLTGLIAKNIQYF. Complete variable domain (other parts from reference TRBV28 and TRBJ2-4): DVKVTQSSRYLVKRTGEKVFLECVQDMDHENMFWYRQDPGLGLRLIYFSYDVKMKEKGDIPEGYSVSREKKERFSLILESASTNQTSMYLCASSLPLTGLIAKNIQYFGAGTRLSVL.

This chain uses TRBV19 with TRBJ2-7, with D perhaps matching TRBD2 (5 bases). This CDR3 contains 17 residues. Germline V gene sequence: CDR1 LNHDA, CDR2 SQIVND (reference sequence). V was trimmed by 0 bases and J by 1 base, leaving 16 bases between them. CDR3 DNA: TGTGCCAGTAGTATAGATCTTCCAGGCCGAGGGTCCTACGAGCAGTACTTC. Protein sequence: CASSIDLPGRGSYEQYF.

This clone came up once. The V gene is TRBV24-1, the J gene TRBJ2-7; 8 bases match TRBD1. CDR1 and CDR2 (germline): KGHDR, SFDVKD. The junction had 4 bases not matched to a gene; V was cut back by 4 bases and J by 3 bases. The length of the CDR3 is 14 residues. The CDR3 sequence: CATSDRTGRYEQYF. In DNA, the CDR3 is TGTGCCACCAGTGACCGGACAGGGCGCTACGAGCAGTACTTC.

The chain recombines TRBV18 with TRBJ1-3; unclear D gene. Per germline, CDR1 KGHSH and CDR2 LQKENI. The CDR3 has 16 residues. The V and J ends lost 4 bases and 0 bases respectively, with 13 bases between them. The CDR3, as DNA: TGTGCCAGCTCACGGCCGGGAGTACCCTCTGGAAACACCATATATTTT. Its translation: CASSRPGVPSGNTIYF. Full variable domain (outside the CDR3, taken from reference TRBV18 and TRBJ1-3): NAGVMQNPRHLVRRRGQEARLRCSPMKGHSHVYWYRQLPEEGLKFMVYLQKENIIDESGMPKERFSAEFPKEGPSILRIQQVVRGDSAAYFCASSRPGVPSGNTIYFGEGSWLTVV.

V is TRBV12-5 and J is TRBJ2-2, with TRBD1 matching 11 bases. This CDR3 has 16 residues. Trimming at V came to 8 bases and at J to 1 base, leaving 6 bases not matched to a gene. Germline CDR1 is LGHNT and CDR2 is FRNRAP. The CDR3 reads CASSGTGGRNTGELFF. CDR3 in DNA: TGTGCTAGTTCCGGGACAGGGGGACGGAACACCGGGGAGCTGTTTTTT. Supplemented by reference TRBV12-5 and TRBJ2-2, the full variable domain reads DARVTQTPRHKVTEMGQEVTMRCQPILGHNTVFWYRQTMMQGLELLAYFRNRAPLDDSGMPKDRFSAEMPDATLATLKIQPSEPRDSAVYFCASSGTGGRNTGELFFGEGSRLTVL.

The gene calls are TRBV6-2 or TRBV6-3 and TRBJ2-3; 14 positions match TRBD2. In germline, CDR1 is MNHEY, CDR2 SVGEGT. V gave up 0 bases and J gave up 5 bases; unmatched junction bases: 1. This CDR3 is 16 amino acids long. CDR3 amino acids: CASSYSTSGGGDTQYF. DNA for the CDR3: TGTGCCAGCAGTTACTCGACTAGCGGGGGGGGAGATACGCAGTATTTT.

The chain couples TRBV4-3 to TRBJ2-1, with D possibly matching TRBD1 (7 bases). CDR3 length: 14 amino acids. CDR1 and CDR2 (germline): LGHNA, YSLEER. Deletions cut 0 bases from V and 10 bases from J, with 13 bases between. The CDR3 here is CASSQDQGGQEQFF. CDR3 in DNA: TGCGCCAGCAGCCAAGATCAGGGGGGCCAGGAGCAGTTCTTC.

The chain carries TRBV2 and TRBJ2-5; 15 bases are a match to TRBD2. V was pared by 6 bases and J by 4 bases, with 18 bases of the junction left unmatched. The CDR3 extends over 20 amino acids. Germline loops: CDR1 SNHLY, CDR2 FYNNEI. The CDR3 sequence: CASSGLAGGLGASVRETQYF. CDR3 nucleotide sequence: TGTGCCAGCAGCGGACTAGCGGGAGGGCTCGGGGCTTCGGTTCGAGAGACCCAGTACTTC.

The rearrangement joins TRBV11-2 to TRBJ1-2; 7 nucleotides line up with TRBD1. The CDR3 has 16 residues. Germline assignment: CDR1 SGHAT and CDR2 FQNNGV. V was clipped by 1 base and J by 4 bases; unmatched bases: 9. Written as DNA, the CDR3 is TGTGCCAGCAGCTTAGTTCGGGACAGCCCCTCCTATGGCTACACCTTC. Translating gives CASSLVRDSPSYGYTF.

The chain employs TRBV6-2 or TRBV6-3 and TRBJ2-1, with 7 positions matching TRBD1. CDR1 MNHEY and CDR2 SVGEGT come from the germline V gene. This CDR3 contains 15 residues. V was clipped by 5 bases and J by 5 bases; unmatched bases: 9. The DNA for the CDR3 is TGTGCCAGCAGTAGACCCCGGGACAGAGACAATGAGCAGTTCTTC. Translating gives CASSRPRDRDNEQFF.

The rearrangement uses TRBV5-4 and TRBJ1-1; perhaps TRBD1 as D (6 bases). Per germline, CDR1 SGHNT and CDR2 YYREEE (reference sequence). This CDR3 contains 14 residues. V was cut by 2 bases and J by 5 bases, with 13 bases left in between. CDR3 region: CASSLQGGRTEAFF. DNA of the CDR3: TGTGCCAGCAGCTTACAGGGTGGTAGGACTGAAGCTTTCTTT.

CDR3 residues: CASLTEENRNTEAFF. The CDR3 DNA reads as TGTGCCAGTTTAACGGAGGAAAACAGGAACACTGAAGCTTTCTTT. The V gene is TRBV2, the J gene TRBJ1-1; D not certain. The CDR3 contains 15 residues. The V and J ends lost 9 bases and 1 base respectively, with 18 bases between them. Looked up from germline, CDR1 is SNHLY and CDR2 is FYNNEI.

V and J are TRBV19 and TRBJ2-2, with 7 bases that match TRBD2. The CDR3 spans 16 residues. CDR1 is LNHDA and CDR2 is SQIVND in the germline V gene (reference sequence). V was clipped by 2 bases and J by 0 bases; unmatched bases: 3. This chain's CDR3 is CASSIRTSSNTGELFF. The CDR3 bases are TGTGCCAGTAGTATACGGACTAGTTCGAACACCGGGGAGCTGTTTTTT.

The J gene is TRBJ2-3, the V gene TRBV5-1; D might be TRBD2 (5 bases). V was pared by 1 base and J by 2 bases, with 11 bases between. The CDR3 is 15 residues long. Germline assignment: CDR1 SGHRS and CDR2 YFSETQ. The CDR3 protein is CASSLSGRLTDTQYF. CDR3 nucleotides: TGCGCCAGCAGCTTGTCGGGGAGACTCACAGATACGCAGTATTTT.

The chain uses TRBV10-3 and TRBJ2-3; tentative D call: TRBD2 (5 bases). Germline-derived CDR1 and CDR2 are ENHRY and SYGVKD. This CDR3 has 16 residues. The V end was cut by 3 bases, the J end by 4 bases, with 17 bases between. This CDR3 reads CAISERSGISSDTQYF. In DNA, the CDR3 is TGTGCCATCAGTGAAAGGAGCGGAATATCGTCAGATACGCAGTATTTT.